This T cell receptor beta chain was recovered during a study of cytotoxic CD8 clonotypes in ibrutinib-treated CLL. Overall study: A median approximately 12 months of treatment, range 6 to 36, preceded the collection of response samples. Whole-study findings and limits: For progressing versus sustained-remission patients, sampling times were not the same. There were few public clonotypes, and on treatment they contracted or stayed stable.

The protocol was immunoSEQ multiplex PCR, while the TCRdb copy is restricted to in-frame clones and leaves out a portion. Counted here are approximately 100,000 clones, 58% occurring once; the ten biggest clones make up about 40%. Germline V lookup: CDR1 SGHKS, CDR2 YYEKEE (reference sequence). The CDR3 totals 15 residues. With V trimmed by 2 bases and J by 7 bases, 6 bases remained unmatched. As concerns this clone: Antigen: not known.

The sequence was collected from a human donor with chronic lymphocytic leukemia. The sequences come from PBMCs, collected after 24 months of ibrutinib treatment. V gene TRBV5-5 combines with J gene TRBJ1-6, with TRBD1 matching over 7 bases. DNA of the CDR3: TGTGCCAGCAGCTTCCAGGGGACAGAAAATTCACCCCTCCACTTT. It encodes CASSFQGTENSPLHF.